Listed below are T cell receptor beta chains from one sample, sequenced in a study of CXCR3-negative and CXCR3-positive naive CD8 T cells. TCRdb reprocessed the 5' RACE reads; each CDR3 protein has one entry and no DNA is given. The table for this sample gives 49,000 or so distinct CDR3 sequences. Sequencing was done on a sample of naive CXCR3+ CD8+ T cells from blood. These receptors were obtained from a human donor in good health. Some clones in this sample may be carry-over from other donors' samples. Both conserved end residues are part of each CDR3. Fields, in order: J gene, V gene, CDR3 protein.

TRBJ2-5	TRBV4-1	CASSQEQGEGETQYF
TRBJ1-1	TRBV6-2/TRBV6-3	CASTVDRAGMNTEAFF
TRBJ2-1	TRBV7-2	CASSPGWVEQFF
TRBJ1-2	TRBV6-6	CASSGINYGYTF
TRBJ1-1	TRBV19	CASSIGLLTEAFF
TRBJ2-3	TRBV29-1	CSVEGITDTQYF
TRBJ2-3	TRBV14	CASSQGGGGDTQYF
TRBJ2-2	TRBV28	CASSLLRENTGELFF
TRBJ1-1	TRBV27	CASSHRERTEAFF
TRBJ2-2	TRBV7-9	CASSRPGQPGQGSTGELFF
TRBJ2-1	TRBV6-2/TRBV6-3	CASAWGGGLNEQFF
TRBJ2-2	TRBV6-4	CASSDSTGAGELFF
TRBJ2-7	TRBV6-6	CASYGALEQYF
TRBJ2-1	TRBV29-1	CSVEWYNEQFF
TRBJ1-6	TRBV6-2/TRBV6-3	CASREPGTALHF
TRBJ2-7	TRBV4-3	CASSQDEGSSYEQYF
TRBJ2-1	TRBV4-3	CASSQESGRTTETNEQFF
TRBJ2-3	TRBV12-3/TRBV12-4	CASSSLERGTDTQYF
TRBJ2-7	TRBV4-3	CASSQGSEGTIYEQYF
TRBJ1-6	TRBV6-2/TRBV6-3	CASSATAYNSPLHF
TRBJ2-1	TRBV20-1	CSARDIYSGDNEQFF
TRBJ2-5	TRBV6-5	CASSLARGGYSETQYF
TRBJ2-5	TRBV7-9	CASSLAQGLSF
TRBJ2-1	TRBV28	CASSLWTSGLAEQFF
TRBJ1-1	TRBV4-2	CASGTGTAEAFF
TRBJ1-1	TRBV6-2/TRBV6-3	CASSWGSEAFF
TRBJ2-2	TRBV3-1	CASSQKYRVLTGELFF
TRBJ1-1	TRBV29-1	CTRRTMNTEAFF
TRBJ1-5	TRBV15	CATSRDLGLAQPQHF
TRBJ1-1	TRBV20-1	CSALERWNTEAFF
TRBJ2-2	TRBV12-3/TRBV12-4	CASISGHSNTGELFF
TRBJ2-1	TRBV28	CASSPRLKDEQFF
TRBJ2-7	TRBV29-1	CSVGGTGTPSEQYF
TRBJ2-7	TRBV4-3	CASSPTHSMTYEQYF
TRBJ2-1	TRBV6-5	CASTLQGRSYNEQFF
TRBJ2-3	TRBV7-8	CASSLAFGGTSTDTQYF
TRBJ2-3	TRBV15	CATSRAAGGLDTQYF
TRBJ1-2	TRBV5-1	CASSLTSNYGYTF
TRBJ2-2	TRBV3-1	CASSQDLATGELFF
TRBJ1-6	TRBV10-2	CASSDGGSLSPLHF
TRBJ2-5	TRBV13	CASSLGAFETQYF
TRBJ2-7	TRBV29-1	CSVVWSGSYEQYF
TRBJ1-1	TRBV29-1	CSSRELLNTEAFF
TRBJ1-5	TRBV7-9	CASSPAGGSGNQPQHF
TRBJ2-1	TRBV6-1	CASSELAGEYNEQFF
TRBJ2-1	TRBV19	CASTTPYNEQFF
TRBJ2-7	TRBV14	CASSPDSLFYEQYF
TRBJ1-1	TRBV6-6	CASSITENTEAFF
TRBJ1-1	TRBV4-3	CASSQGPGTEAFF